Shown below are 31 T cell receptor beta chains from a single sample sequenced in a study of molecular identifiers for immune sequencing clone quantification. MiXCR, run by TCRdb on the PCR reads, gives a single entry per CDR3 protein. The profile covers hundreds of thousands of distinct CDR3 sequences, with 25% appearing a single time and 0.7% to 0.95% taken by the ten largest. Sequencing used naive CD8+ T cells from blood, with Jurkat cell RNA spiked in. Subset meaning: FACS-sorted CD8+CD4-CCR7+CD45RA+ naive T cells. All receptors come from a human donor in good health. Some libraries in this study had Jurkat cell RNA spiked in.

There are many counts of this clonotype. The J gene is TRBJ1-5, the V gene TRBV7-9; 8 positions agree with TRBD1. The germline V gene encodes CDR1 SEHNR and CDR2 FQNEAQ (reference sequence). This CDR3 has 16 amino acids. With 1 base clipped from V and 5 bases from J, the junction kept 7 bases outside the gene matches. The CDR3 protein is CASSLGGQGVYQPQHF. The CDR3 DNA sequence: TGTGCCAGCAGCTTAGGTGGACAGGGAGTCTATCAGCCCCAGCATTTT. Full variable domain (remainder filled in from reference TRBV7-9 and TRBJ1-5): DTGVSQNPRHKITKRGQNVTFRCDPISEHNRLYWYRQTLGQGPEFLTYFQNEAQLEKSRLLSDRFSAERPKGSFSTLEIQRTEQGDSAMYLCASSLGGQGVYQPQHFGDGTRLSIL.

This sequence joins TRBV6-5 and TRBJ1-2, with TRBD1 matching 7 bases. The CDR3 has 18 residues. The germline gives CDR1 MNHEY, CDR2 SVGAGI. V lost 0 bases, J lost 0 bases, and 10 bases stayed unmatched. CDR3 nucleotide sequence: TGTGCCAGCAGTTACTCGGGCCAGGGGGGAGTAGCTAACTATGGCTACACCTTC. Amino acids: CASSYSGQGGVANYGYTF.

This clonotype turned up a few times. The chain uses TRBV7-9 and TRBJ2-7; 9 nucleotides agree with TRBD2. This CDR3 has 16 residues. V shed 1 base and J 3 bases; nucleotides not matched to a gene: 7. CDR1 is SEHNR, CDR2 FQNEAQ, per germline (reference sequence). CDR3 nucleotides: TGTGCCAGCAGCTTAGTGTCTAGCGGGGTATACTACGAGCAGTACTTC. Protein product: CASSLVSSGVYYEQYF.

With respect to this clonotype: Since the CDR3 does not end with the conserved phenylalanine or tryptophan, this likely comes from a read error. The chain links TRBV5-8 to TRBJ2-7, with D possibly TRBD1 on 5 matching bases. Trimming took 4 bases from V and 2 from J, leaving 22 bases between them. Per the germline V gene, CDR1 is SGHTS and CDR2 is YDEGEE. The CDR3 runs 17 residues. CDR3 amino acids: CASSPSTVPFGAYEQYL. In DNA, the CDR3 is TGTGCCAGCAGCCCCTCGACAGTGCCCTTTGGGGCCTACGAGCAGTACCTC.

Concerning this clonotype itself: A much more abundant neighbour one base away suggests this may be a read error. V usage is TRBV9 and J usage is TRBJ2-5; D gene uncertain. The V gene lost 4 bases and the J gene lost 0 bases, with 13 bases spanning the gap. The CDR3 extends over 15 amino acids. CDR1 and CDR2 (germline): SGDLS, YYNGEE. The CDR3, as DNA: TGTGCCAGCAGCATAGCCCAGGCAAACCAAGAGACCCAGTACTTC. It specifies CASSIAQANQETQYF.

This clonotype has a handful of counts. The chain recombines TRBV4-3 with TRBJ1-2; possibly TRBD1 for D (5 bases). CDR1 and CDR2 from the germline V gene are LGHNA and YSLEER. There are 19 residues in the CDR3. V was clipped by 0 bases and J by 2 bases, with 22 bases between them. CDR3 sequence: CASSQDPPLFDRVNYGYTF. The CDR3 nucleotides are TGCGCCAGCAGCCAAGATCCCCCCCTCTTTGACAGAGTCAACTATGGCTACACCTTC.

This chain uses TRBV5-1 with TRBJ2-7, with no clear D. This CDR3 has 13 residues. In germline, CDR1 is SGHRS, CDR2 YFSETQ. Between the trimmed V and J ends, which lost 0 bases and 3 bases, there was a span of 7 bases. The CDR3 spells CASSLDIYYEQYF. For the CDR3, the DNA is TGCGCCAGCAGCTTGGACATCTACTACGAGCAGTACTTC.

This clonotype was seen a few times. The chain uses TRBV6-2 or TRBV6-3 and TRBJ2-7; D remains unclear. Trimming removed 3 bases from V and 4 bases from J, with 7 bases in between. The CDR3 is 12 amino acids. Germline CDR1 is MNHEY and CDR2 is SVGEGT. The CDR3 region has the DNA TGTGCCAGCAGTTATAACAGATACGAGCAGTACTTC. Translating it yields CASSYNRYEQYF.

Concerning this clonotype: A single base separates this from a much larger clone, so it may be a read error. The chain uses TRBV24-1 and TRBJ2-2; D is possibly TRBD1 or TRBD2 (6 bases each). The CDR3 runs to 13 residues. Germline V gives CDR1 KGHDR, CDR2 SFDVKD. The CDR3 here is CATTGADTGDLFF. The CDR3 nucleotides are TGTGCCACCACGGGGGCCGACACCGGGGACCTGTTTTTT.

This clonotype was detected ten times or more. The chain is built from TRBV4-1 and TRBJ1-1; weak D call: TRBD1 (5 bases). With 3 bases removed from V and 4 bases from J, the gap between germline ends came to 9 bases. The V gene's germline CDR1 is MGHRA and CDR2 YSYEKL. CDR3 length: 13 amino acids. This chain's CDR3 is CASSHGGGTEAFF. The CDR3 DNA reads TGCGCCAGCAGCCATGGGGGTGGCACTGAAGCTTTCTTT.

This clonotype was seen at least ten times. The chain joins TRBV9 to TRBJ1-6; D is possibly TRBD1 (5 bases). Germline-derived CDR1 and CDR2 are SGDLS and YYNGEE. The CDR3 loop spans 14 amino acids. V dropped 0 bases and J dropped 9 bases, with 10 bases sitting between them. CDR3 loop: CASSVEGFASPLHF. The CDR3, as DNA: TGTGCCAGCAGCGTAGAGGGGTTTGCTTCACCCCTCCACTTT.

This chain links TRBV6-2 or TRBV6-3 with TRBJ1-6; D is unclear. Germline V lookup: CDR1 MNHEY, CDR2 SVGEGT. This CDR3 is built from 17 residues. Trimming left V 2 bases short and J 7 bases short, with 18 bases between. CDR3 sequence reads: CASSYESVRALNSPLHF. In DNA, the CDR3 is TGTGCCAGCAGTTACGAGTCAGTGAGGGCGCTGAATTCACCCCTCCACTTT.

This clonotype showed up many times. This CDR3 is CASILGGLAETGELFF. DNA of the CDR3: TGTGCCAGCATCCTCGGGGGACTAGCCGAAACCGGGGAGCTGTTTTTT. The J gene is TRBJ2-2, the V gene TRBV7-9; 9 bases align to TRBD2. V dropped 7 bases and J dropped 5; count of bases not matched to a gene: 11. The CDR3 spans 16 residues. Germline CDR1 and CDR2: SEHNR and FQNEAQ (reference sequence).

A word on this clonotype: A clone one base away is much larger, so this may be a read error. Here the CDR3 omits its conserved ending phenylalanine or tryptophan, so a read error is the likely source. This rearrangement joins TRBV4-3 to TRBJ2-3; D may match TRBD1 or TRBD2 (6 bases each). CDR1 and CDR2 from the germline V gene are LGHNA and YSLEER. The V gene lost 4 bases and the J gene lost 5 bases, with 16 bases spanning the gap. The CDR3 totals 15 residues. CDR3 nucleotide sequence: TGCGCCAGCAGCCTTAAGGGGGACTTGAGAGATACGCAGTATGTT. Protein: CASSLKGDLRDTQYV.

This clonotype was counted between two and nine times. One junction end disagrees with the germline gene, perhaps due to a read error. The chain's CDR3 is CASREGQGHYGYTF. CDR3 in DNA: TGTGCCAGCAGGGAAGGACAGGGGCACTATGGCTACACCTTC. The chain is built from TRBV2 and TRBJ1-2; 9 bases line up with TRBD1. This CDR3 region has 14 residues. Germline loops: CDR1 SNHLY, CDR2 FYNNEI.

This clonotype was found many times. The chain carries TRBV13 and TRBJ2-3; D remains unclear. The CDR3 has 12 amino acids. The germline V and J ends were trimmed by 6 bases and 6 bases, with 10 bases remaining between them. Germline loops: CDR1 PRHDT, CDR2 FYEKMQ (reference sequence). The CDR3 DNA follows: TGTGCCAGCAGTTCGGACGCCGATACGCAGTATTTT. Its protein product is CASSSDADTQYF.

This clonotype was found a few times. The rearrangement joins TRBV13 to TRBJ2-3, with TRBD2 identical over 7 bases. CDR1 and CDR2 (germline): PRHDT, FYEKMQ (reference sequence). CDR3 length: 19 amino acids. The J segment lost 2 bases and the V segment lost 2 bases, leaving 16 bases of the junction unmatched. CDR3: CASSLTPPWAGDVTDTQYF. CDR3 nucleotides: TGTGCCAGCAGCTTAACCCCCCCATGGGCGGGGGACGTCACAGATACGCAGTATTTT. Combining the CDR3 with reference TRBV13 and TRBJ2-3 gives the whole variable domain AAGVIQSPRHLIKEKRETATLKCYPIPRHDTVYWYQQGPGQDPQFLISFYEKMQSDKGSIPDRFSAQQFSDYHSELNMSSLELGDSALYFCASSLTPPWAGDVTDTQYFGPGTRLTVL.

This clonotype showed up just a few times. A much larger clone sits a single nucleotide away, making a read error possible. The chain combines TRBV4-1 with TRBJ1-1, with D possibly being TRBD1 (5 bases). The V end lost 0 bases, the J end lost 11 bases, and 13 bases lay between the germline ends. The CDR3 contains 13 residues. Germline CDR1 reads MGHRA; CDR2 reads YSYEKL. The CDR3 here is CASSQDAGPDAFF. As DNA, the CDR3 is TGCGCCAGCAGCCAAGACGCGGGGCCAGACGCTTTCTTT.

To note about this clonotype: With a much larger clone just one base away, this may be a read error. The CDR3 coding sequence is TGTGCCAGCAGGTCAGACAGGGGAGGCTTC. It translates to CASRSDRGGF. J is TRBJ2-5 and V is TRBV7-9; 8 bases fit TRBD1. The CDR3 has 10 amino acids. CDR1 is SEHNR and CDR2 is FQNEAQ in the germline V gene (reference sequence).

This clonotype was seen at least ten times. The chain has TRBV12-3 or TRBV12-4 and TRBJ2-1; a weak D match, TRBD2 (5 bases). The ends were cut back, 4 bases at V and 8 bases at J, with 21 bases in the middle. The CDR3 is made up of 16 amino acids. The CDR3 is CASSSGSPYSSHEQFF. DNA for the CDR3: TGTGCCAGCAGTTCGGGGAGCCCGTATTCCTCCCATGAGCAGTTCTTC.

The chain carries TRBV15 and TRBJ1-2; unclear D gene. Trimming left V 0 bases short and J 0 bases short, with 8 bases between. The CDR3 runs to 15 residues. Germline CDR1 reads LNHNV; CDR2 reads YYDKDF (reference sequence). The CDR3 nucleotides are TGTGCCACCAGCAGAGACCAACTAACTAACTATGGCTACACCTTC. Residues: CATSRDQLTNYGYTF.

V usage is TRBV13 and J usage is TRBJ1-2; 7 nucleotides agree with TRBD1. CDR1 is PRHDT, CDR2 FYEKMQ, per germline (reference sequence). V dropped 5 bases and J dropped 4; count of bases not matched to a gene: 7. The CDR3 extends over 14 amino acids. The CDR3 here is CASSAGTDIYGYTF. DNA for the CDR3: TGTGCCAGCAGCGCCGGGACAGACATCTATGGCTACACCTTC.

Comment on this clonotype: Given a much more abundant clone one base away, this may be a read error. V usage is TRBV4-1 and J usage is TRBJ2-7, with D tentatively TRBD2 (7 bases). The CDR3 is 15 amino acids. In germline, CDR1 is MGHRA, CDR2 YSYEKL. The chain's CDR3 is CASSPRERGDYAQYF. CDR3 nucleotides: TGCGCCAGCAGCCCGCGGGAAAGGGGGGACTACGCGCAGTACTTC.

The chain couples TRBV21-1 to TRBJ2-7; the table's D call of TRBD1 was not tested on the DNA. TRBV21-1 counts as a pseudogene. The CDR3 is 16 residues long. In nucleotides, the CDR3 is TGTGCCAGCAGCATGGCCGGGCCACAGGGGAACTACGAGCAGTACTTC. Its protein is CASSMAGPQGNYEQYF.

On this clonotype: The junction differs from germline at one of its ends, possibly a read error. The V call is TRBV12-3 or TRBV12-4, the J call TRBJ2-1; TRBD2 is a possible D gene (6 bases). There are 15 residues in the CDR3. In DNA, the CDR3 is TGTGCCAGCAGGAGGGGTGGAGGGGCGGGCAATGGGCAGTTCTTC. It encodes CASRRGGGAGNGQFF.

This clonotype has at least ten counts. The rearrangement uses TRBV2 and TRBJ1-5; 7 positions agree with TRBD1. CDR1 is SNHLY, CDR2 FYNNEI, per germline. Trimming at V came to 3 bases and at J to 0 bases, leaving 5 bases not matched to a gene. The CDR3 extends over 16 amino acids. CDR3 DNA sequence: TGTGCCAGCAGTGAGACAGGGTTCGATAGCAATCAGCCCCAGCATTTT. Translating it yields CASSETGFDSNQPQHF.

This clonotype showed up many times. The CDR3 region is CSVLQGRADELFF. The CDR3 DNA sequence: TGCAGCGTCCTACAGGGCAGGGCTGACGAACTGTTTTTT. The chain couples TRBV29-1 to TRBJ1-4; tentative D call: TRBD1 (6 bases). This CDR3 contains 13 residues. Germline CDR1 and CDR2: SQVTM and ANQGSEA. The V end was cut by 6 bases, the J end by 12 bases, with 20 bases between.

The V call is TRBV5-6, the J call TRBJ1-6, with D hard to call. CDR3 length: 17 amino acids. V lost 1 base to trimming and J lost 0 bases, with 11 bases between them. Germline V gene lookup returns CDR1 SGHDT and CDR2 YYEEEE. Written as DNA, the CDR3 is TGTGCCAGCAGCTTGAGTTCCACTTACTCCTATAATTCACCCCTCCACTTT. Translated, it gives CASSLSSTYSYNSPLHF.

The chain employs TRBV12-3 or TRBV12-4 and TRBJ2-1; D assignment may be TRBD1 or TRBD2 (6 bases each). The CDR3 runs to 15 residues. The V gene lost 6 bases and the J gene lost 5 bases, with 17 bases spanning the gap. The CDR3 DNA follows: TGTGCCAGCAGGGAGGGGGGCGGGCCTGACAATGAGCAGTTCTTC. Translated, it gives CASREGGGPDNEQFF.

Only a few counts were recorded for this clonotype. It may be a read error: a sequence one base away is much more abundant. The rearrangement joins TRBV4-1 to TRBJ1-4, with TRBD1 matching 10 bases. CDR3 length: 15 amino acids. Germline V lookup: CDR1 MGHRA, CDR2 YSYEKL. V gave up 4 bases and J gave up 8 bases; unmatched junction bases: 7. CDR3 in amino acids: CASSPGTGVYEKLFF. CDR3 nucleotides: TGCGCCAGCAGCCCCGGGACAGGGGTATACGAAAAACTGTTTTTT.

Worth noting for this clonotype: The junction shows a germline mismatch at one end, possibly a read error. The CDR3 loop is CASGLGQGGQPQHF. CDR3 nucleotide sequence: TGTGCCAGCGGTTTAGGACAGGGGGGTCAGCCCCAGCATTTT. This sequence joins TRBV28 and TRBJ1-5; TRBD1 agrees at 10 bases. The germline CDR1 and CDR2 sequences are MDHEN and SYDVKM. The CDR3 loop spans 14 amino acids.